Following are 32 T cell receptor beta chains from one sample sequenced in a study of chemoradiotherapy in HPV16-positive cancers (dated by TCRdb to between 2021 and 2022). The library was made by the immunoSEQ multiplex PCR assay. In its TCRdb copy, this immuneACCESS table keeps in-frame sequences only and misses some clones. Where compared with another copy, unresolved V genes explain less than half of these, and the others have no known cause. In this sample the table shows 20,000 to 25,000 clones, about 90% of which occur a single time. The ten top clones hold approximately 5.8% of the sample. The sequencing here drew on blood, taken from a patient who underwent chemoradiotherapy. Receptors were obtained from a human donor with HPV-associated anogenital cancer.

This chain joins TRBV5-8 and TRBJ1-5; possibly TRBD1 for D (5 bases). There are 16 residues in the CDR3. V lost 4 bases to trimming and J lost 3 bases, with 17 bases between them. CDR1 is SGHTS and CDR2 is YDEGEE in the germline V gene. CDR3: CASSLWGSGDNQPQHF. In DNA form, the CDR3 reads TGTGCCAGCAGCCTATGGGGGTCCGGGGACAATCAGCCCCAGCATTTT.

This clone was seen only a few times. The chain links TRBV7-6 to TRBJ2-7; D not certain. The CDR3 has 11 residues. Germline V gene data show CDR1 as SGHVS and CDR2 as FNYEAQ. With 4 bases removed from V and 6 bases from J, the gap between germline ends came to 7 bases. The CDR3 loop is CASSSGPEQYF. In nucleotides, the CDR3 is TGTGCCAGCAGCTCGGGCCCCGAGCAGTACTTC.

The rearrangement links TRBV5-6 to TRBJ2-3; 8 nucleotides line up with TRBD2. This CDR3 contains 17 residues. Looked up from germline, CDR1 is SGHDT and CDR2 is YYEEEE. V was pared by 3 bases and J by 0 bases, with 9 bases of the junction left unmatched. In DNA form, the CDR3 reads TGTGCCAGCAGCTGGCGTATTAGCGGGGAAAGCACAGATACGCAGTATTTT. It yields the protein CASSWRISGESTDTQYF.

The chain carries TRBV30 and TRBJ1-5; 8 positions agree with TRBD1. This CDR3 is built from 13 residues. V lost 1 base to trimming and J lost 4 bases; unmatched junction nucleotides: 0. Germline values: CDR1 GTSNPN, CDR2 SVGIG (reference sequence). This CDR3 is CAWSGQGNQPQHF. Written as DNA, the CDR3 is TGTGCCTGGAGTGGACAGGGGAATCAGCCCCAGCATTTT.

The V and J genes are TRBV29-1 and TRBJ1-3; D unresolved. V was cut by 4 bases and J by 0 bases, with 4 bases left in between. The CDR3 covers 12 residues. The germline V gene has CDR1 SQVTM and CDR2 ANQGSEA. In DNA form, the CDR3 reads TGCAGCGTTGGCAGCTCTGGAAACACCATATATTTT. Translating gives CSVGSSGNTIYF.

The chain uses TRBV13 and TRBJ1-4; D gene unclear. The CDR3 loop spans 16 amino acids. The germline gives CDR1 PRHDT, CDR2 FYEKMQ (reference sequence). Trimming took off 0 bases at V and 7 bases at J, with 15 bases between the two ends. CDR3 sequence (DNA): TGTGCCAGCAGCTTAGGGTGGAAAGAGGGAACTGAAAAACTGTTTTTT. It codes for CASSLGWKEGTEKLFF. Complete variable domain (other parts from reference TRBV13 and TRBJ1-4): AAGVIQSPRHLIKEKRETATLKCYPIPRHDTVYWYQQGPGQDPQFLISFYEKMQSDKGSIPDRFSAQQFSDYHSELNMSSLELGDSALYFCASSLGWKEGTEKLFFGSGTQLSVL.

The chain employs TRBV7-6 and TRBJ1-4; possibly TRBD1 for D (6 bases). V dropped 1 base and J dropped 0 bases, with 15 bases sitting between them. The CDR3 contains 18 residues. The V gene's germline CDR1 is SGHVS and CDR2 FNYEAQ. The CDR3 DNA reads as TGTGCCAGCAGCTTAGTGAGGGTCAGGGGACCAACTAATGAAAAACTGTTTTTT. Amino acid sequence: CASSLVRVRGPTNEKLFF.

The chain couples TRBV15 to TRBJ1-2; D ambiguous. With 0 bases removed from V and 0 bases from J, the gap between germline ends came to 11 bases. Germline V gene sequence: CDR1 LNHNV, CDR2 YYDKDF (reference sequence). This CDR3 contains 16 residues. CDR3 amino acids: CATSRESGRANYGYTF. The CDR3 DNA reads as TGTGCCACCAGCAGAGAATCGGGGAGAGCTAACTATGGCTACACCTTC.

The rearrangement joins TRBV9 to TRBJ1-1; no reliable D call. The CDR3 loop spans 14 amino acids. V dropped 0 bases and J dropped 2 bases, with 8 bases sitting between them. Germline CDR1 reads SGDLS; CDR2 reads YYNGEE. The DNA for the CDR3 is TGTGCCAGCAGCGTAGATCCTGCAAACACTGAAGCTTTCTTT. Protein: CASSVDPANTEAFF.

The V gene is TRBV27, the J gene TRBJ2-5; 7 positions agree with TRBD2. Per the germline V gene, CDR1 is MNHEY and CDR2 is SMNVEV (reference sequence). CDR3 length: 17 residues. V shed 3 bases, J shed 5 bases, and the junction held 15 bases outside the gene matches. CDR3 DNA: TGTGCCAGCAGTTTCTCTTACTCGGGACTATCAACGGAGACCCAGTACTTC. It translates to CASSFSYSGLSTETQYF.

The rearrangement uses TRBV19 and TRBJ1-5, with 8 positions matching TRBD1. J was trimmed by 7 bases and V by 4 bases; bases with no gene match: 15. The CDR3 runs to 17 residues. Germline lookup yields CDR1 LNHDA and CDR2 SQIVND (reference sequence). The CDR3 coding sequence is TGTGCCAGTAGTACGCCCTCTGGACAGGGAGTCGGACAGCCCCAGCATTTT. Protein: CASSTPSGQGVGQPQHF.

V and J are TRBV19 and TRBJ2-6; 9 nucleotides agree with TRBD1. The CDR3 consists of 18 residues. Germline V lookup: CDR1 LNHDA, CDR2 SQIVND (reference sequence). V dropped 5 bases and J dropped 2; count of bases not matched to a gene: 10. DNA for the CDR3: TGTGCCAGTAGTCCGCAACAGGGGGCTGTGACTGGGGCCAACGTCCTGACTTTC. Translated, it gives CASSPQQGAVTGANVLTF.

The chain carries TRBV5-6 and TRBJ1-1, with D maybe TRBD1 (5 bases). The V end lost 2 bases, the J end lost 0 bases, and 11 bases lay between the germline ends. Germline lookup yields CDR1 SGHDT and CDR2 YYEEEE. This CDR3 contains 15 residues. CDR3 amino acids: CASSFGAVMNTEAFF. The CDR3 coding sequence is TGTGCCAGCAGCTTCGGGGCTGTTATGAACACTGAAGCTTTCTTT.

CDR3 protein: CASRNRGDNQPQHF. The CDR3 region has the DNA TGTGCCAGCAGAAACAGGGGGGACAATCAGCCCCAGCATTTT. V gene TRBV6-5 combines with J gene TRBJ1-5, with TRBD1 matching over 8 bases. The germline CDR1 and CDR2 sequences are MNHEY and SVGAGI. The ends lost 6 bases at V and 3 bases at J; junction bases unmatched: 4. This CDR3 contains 14 residues.

The chain joins TRBV5-1 to TRBJ2-1; 11 bases align to TRBD2. The CDR3 length is 15 residues. V was clipped by 4 bases and J by 4 bases; unmatched bases: 4. Per the germline V gene, CDR1 is SGHRS and CDR2 is YFSETQ. The CDR3 coding sequence is TGCGCCAGCAGCCCGCGGACTAGCGGGTACAATGAGCAGTTCTTC. Translation gives CASSPRTSGYNEQFF.

The V and J genes are TRBV15 and TRBJ1-2; the match to TRBD1 covers 7 bases. Germline assignment: CDR1 LNHNV and CDR2 YYDKDF (reference sequence). The CDR3 runs to 14 residues. V dropped 4 bases and J dropped 5; count of bases not matched to a gene: 7. CDR3 DNA: TGTGCCACCAGCACCGCCAGGGGGGGATATGGCTACACCTTC. Protein product: CATSTARGGYGYTF. The variable domain in full, completed from reference TRBV15 and TRBJ1-2, reads DAMVIQNPRYQVTQFGKPVTLSCSQTLNHNVMYWYQQKSSQAPKLLFHYYDKDFNNEADTPDNFQSRRPNTSFCFLDIRSPGLGDTAMYLCATSTARGGYGYTFGSGTRLTVV.

V gene TRBV5-3 combines with J gene TRBJ1-5; no reliable D call. TRBV5-3 is reported as an ORF; its role is uncertain. V was pared by 1 base and J by 3 bases, with 14 bases between. The CDR3 runs 16 residues. CDR3 DNA sequence: TGTGCCAGAAGCTTGTTTGGCGGAGGCAACAATCAGCCCCAGCATTTT. Translation gives CARSLFGGGNNQPQHF.

This clone was counted between two and nine times. V and J are TRBV6-1 and TRBJ1-5; no firm D call. This CDR3 contains 15 residues. Germline CDR1 reads MNHNS; CDR2 reads SASEGT. With 5 bases removed from V and 2 bases from J, the gap between germline ends came to 13 bases. CDR3 loop: CASSTTLGGNQPQHF. The CDR3 region has the DNA TGTGCCAGCAGTACCACCCTTGGGGGCAATCAGCCCCAGCATTTT.

The V call is TRBV5-4, the J call TRBJ2-3; D call uncertain. Trimming removed 1 base from V and 2 bases from J, with 11 bases in between. The CDR3 extends over 15 amino acids. The germline gives CDR1 SGHNT, CDR2 YYREEE (reference sequence). DNA for the CDR3: TGTGCCAGCAGCTTGTCCCTAGGCGCCACAGATACGCAGTATTTT. The encoded protein is CASSLSLGATDTQYF.

This clone came up a few times. V gene TRBV7-2 combines with J gene TRBJ1-5; a possible D gene is TRBD1 (6 bases). Trimming removed 1 base from V and 1 base from J, with 8 bases in between. This CDR3 region has 15 residues. Germline assignment: CDR1 SGHTA and CDR2 FQGNSA. The CDR3, as DNA: TGTGCCAGCAGCTTAGTAGGGACAAGCAATCAGCCCCAGCATTTT. This sequence encodes CASSLVGTSNQPQHF.

The chain employs TRBV6-1 and TRBJ2-1, with 14 bases aligning to TRBD2. This CDR3 is built from 15 residues. The junction had 5 bases not matched to a gene; V was cut back by 7 bases and J by 6 bases. Germline V gene sequence: CDR1 MNHNS, CDR2 SASEGT. The CDR3: CASKRLAGGLNEQFF. The DNA of the CDR3 is TGTGCCAGCAAACGACTAGCGGGGGGGCTCAATGAGCAGTTCTTC.

In regard to this clone: Mismatch with germline at one junction end may stem from a read error. The chain employs TRBV10-3 and TRBJ1-1; no reliable D call. This CDR3 has 13 residues. Germline V CDR1 and CDR2: ENHRY, SYGVKD. The CDR3 coding sequence is TGTGCCATCAGTGAGTCCCTGAAGACTGAAGCTTTCTTT. Translation gives CAISESLKTEAFF.

The CDR3 loop is CASSSGLMYQETQYF. In DNA form, the CDR3 reads TGTGCCAGCAGCTCGGGACTAATGTACCAAGAGACCCAGTACTTC. The rearrangement links TRBV14 to TRBJ2-5, with 7 bases that match TRBD2. The CDR3 extends over 15 amino acids. Per the germline V gene, CDR1 is SGHDN and CDR2 is FVKESK. V lost 5 bases and J lost 0; bases outside the gene matches: 6.

The genes are TRBV11-3 and TRBJ2-3, with 9 bases that match TRBD1. The CDR3 loop spans 16 amino acids. CDR1 is SGHNT and CDR2 is YENEEA in the germline V gene. V trimming: 5 bases; J trimming: 5 bases; junction bases outside the gene matches: 11. The CDR3 here is CASSRRTGGAEDTQYF. CDR3 nucleotide sequence: TGTGCCAGCAGCCGAAGAACAGGGGGCGCGGAAGATACGCAGTATTTT.

The chain links TRBV23-1 to TRBJ2-5, with 7 nucleotides matching TRBD2. TRBV23-1 is an open reading frame whose function is uncertain. V was pared by 0 bases and J by 4 bases, with 8 bases of the junction left unmatched. This CDR3 has 16 amino acids. CDR3 DNA sequence: TGCGCCAGCAGTCAATCTGGGAGGGTTCATGGAGAGACCCAGTACTTC. This translates into CASSQSGRVHGETQYF.

The chain recombines TRBV9 with TRBJ2-3, with D tentatively TRBD1 (5 bases). Germline CDR1 SGDLS, CDR2 YYNGEE. Trimming pared 0 bases from V and 1 base from J, leaving 9 bases between. The CDR3 has 15 residues. CDR3 residues: CASSVGGFGTDTQYF. In DNA, the CDR3 is TGTGCCAGCAGCGTAGGGGGCTTTGGCACAGATACGCAGTATTTT.

V and J are TRBV7-8 and TRBJ1-2, with D possibly matching TRBD1 (6 bases). The CDR3 has 15 residues. V lost 2 bases and J 3 bases, leaving 13 bases between the germline ends. Per germline, CDR1 SGHVS and CDR2 FQNEAQ. CDR3 protein: CASSLLTGKDYGYTF. CDR3 DNA sequence: TGTGCCAGCAGCTTACTCACAGGGAAGGACTATGGCTACACCTTC.

The gene calls are TRBV7-3 and TRBJ2-1; 8 bases line up with TRBD2. V shed 3 bases, J shed 6 bases, and the junction held 4 bases outside the gene matches. This CDR3 is 14 amino acids long. The germline V gene has CDR1 SGHTA and CDR2 FQGTGA. CDR3 sequence: CASSLVAGGNEQFF. The CDR3 bases are TGTGCCAGCAGCTTGGTGGCGGGGGGCAATGAGCAGTTCTTC.

This chain connects TRBV7-9 to TRBJ2-7, with D possibly matching TRBD1 (5 bases). Germline CDR1 is SEHNR and CDR2 is FQNEAQ (reference sequence). CDR3 length: 14 residues. The V end lost 4 bases, the J end lost 3 bases, and 13 bases lay between the germline ends. CDR3 DNA sequence: TGTGCCAGCAGCTCCACGACAGTTCTCTACGAGCAGTACTTC. It yields the protein CASSSTTVLYEQYF.

The rearrangement uses TRBV5-4 and TRBJ2-2; 8 nucleotides match TRBD2. J lost 5 bases, V lost 4 bases, and 7 bases had no gene match. Germline loops: CDR1 SGHNT, CDR2 YYREEE (reference sequence). CDR3 length: 15 residues. Here the CDR3 DNA reads TGTGCCAGCAGCCTGGCGGGGGGCCTTACCGGGGAGCTGTTTTTT. This sequence encodes CASSLAGGLTGELFF.

The chain uses TRBV30 and TRBJ1-5; 8 bases match TRBD1. The CDR3 runs to 14 residues. Germline values: CDR1 GTSNPN, CDR2 SVGIG (reference sequence). The V segment lost 2 bases and the J segment 5 bases; nucleotides outside the gene matches: 5. Here the CDR3 reads CAWSHHRGDQPQHF. DNA of the CDR3: TGTGCCTGGAGTCACCACAGGGGGGATCAGCCCCAGCATTTT.

The J gene is TRBJ2-5, the V gene TRBV7-2; D remains ambiguous. V was shortened by 4 bases and J by 1 base, with 1 base between the two germline ends. The CDR3 covers 11 residues. The germline V gene has CDR1 SGHTA and CDR2 FQGNSA. The CDR3 bases are TGTGCCAGCAGCTCCCAAGAGACCCAGTACTTC. It encodes CASSSQETQYF.